This entry lists 23 T cell receptor beta chains sequenced from one sample in a study of CD8+ T cells in alopecia areata. Collected material from alopecia areata patients comprised lesional scalp punch biopsies and peripheral blood. cDNA serving as the sequencing template came from extracted, reverse transcribed RNA. Profiling relied on immunoSEQ multiplex PCR, and the TCRdb table lists in-frame clones only, not all of them. The table lists 10,000 to 15,000 clones, roughly three fifths of them singletons. The sequenced sample was skin. These receptors originate from a human donor with alopecia areata.

The V and J genes are TRBV13 and TRBJ2-7; maybe TRBD1 (5 bases). The CDR3 sequence is 14 residues long. The germline V gene encodes CDR1 PRHDT and CDR2 FYEKMQ (reference sequence). Trimming cost V 6 bases and J 0 bases, with 12 bases left between them. The CDR3 nucleotides are TGTGCCAGCAGTTGGACAATCATCTCCTACGAGCAGTACTTC. As protein: CASSWTIISYEQYF.

The CDR3 DNA follows: TGTGCCAGCACCCAGAGCAGCCCCTACAATGAGCAGTTCTTC. This translates into CASTQSSPYNEQFF. The chain combines TRBV7-8 with TRBJ2-1, with D uncertain. Trimming shortened V by 7 bases and J by 2 bases, and 12 bases separated the two germline ends. The CDR3 is 14 amino acids. The germline CDR1 and CDR2 sequences are SGHVS and FQNEAQ.

This clone has more than one count but fewer than ten. V gene TRBV7-9 combines with J gene TRBJ2-5; maybe TRBD2 (5 bases). Trimming removed 2 bases at V and 2 bases at J, with 12 bases between. The germline V gene encodes CDR1 SEHNR and CDR2 FQNEAQ (reference sequence). The CDR3 runs to 15 residues. The chain's CDR3 is CASSLNRGPQETQYF. CDR3 nucleotide sequence: TGTGCCAGCAGCTTAAACCGGGGTCCACAAGAGACCCAGTACTTC. The variable domain in full, completed from reference TRBV7-9 and TRBJ2-5, reads DTGVSQNPRHKITKRGQNVTFRCDPISEHNRLYWYRQTLGQGPEFLTYFQNEAQLEKSRLLSDRFSAERPKGSFSTLEIQRTEQGDSAMYLCASSLNRGPQETQYFGPGTRLLVL.

This sequence joins TRBV10-3 and TRBJ2-7, with 8 bases fitting TRBD2. This CDR3 comprises 13 residues. J was trimmed by 4 bases and V by 6 bases; bases with no gene match: 5. CDR1 and CDR2 from the germline V gene are ENHRY and SYGVKD. As DNA, the CDR3 is TGTGCCATCAGCCTCCCGGGGGGGTACGAGCAGTACTTC. Encoded protein: CAISLPGGYEQYF.

The sample holds a few counts of this clone. This chain joins TRBV28 and TRBJ2-3; perhaps TRBD2 as D (6 bases). CDR3 size: 14 residues. Trimming removed 5 bases from V and 5 bases from J, with 14 bases in between. The germline gives CDR1 MDHEN, CDR2 SYDVKM. CDR3 amino acids: CASSAQRVRDTQYF. DNA for the CDR3: TGTGCCAGCAGTGCCCAGCGGGTACGAGATACGCAGTATTTT.

The chain uses TRBV15 and TRBJ1-2; D is possibly TRBD1 (6 bases). Germline lookup yields CDR1 LNHNV and CDR2 YYDKDF (reference sequence). Trimming left V 5 bases short and J 7 bases short, with 20 bases between. The length of the CDR3 is 15 residues. This CDR3 reads CATSGYVRPGVGYTF. CDR3 nucleotides: TGTGCCACCAGCGGCTACGTTAGGCCAGGGGTTGGCTACACCTTC.

In this sample, this clone turned up a few times. This chain links TRBV7-9 with TRBJ2-1, with unresolved D. The CDR3 length is 16 residues. The germline V gene encodes CDR1 SEHNR and CDR2 FQNEAQ (reference sequence). The germline V and J ends were trimmed by 2 bases and 4 bases, with 15 bases remaining between them. CDR3 protein: CASSLRFGGSYNEQFF. CDR3 coding DNA: TGTGCCAGCAGCTTAAGATTTGGCGGTTCGTACAATGAGCAGTTCTTC. Filled out from reference TRBV7-9 and TRBJ2-1, the complete variable domain reads DTGVSQNPRHKITKRGQNVTFRCDPISEHNRLYWYRQTLGQGPEFLTYFQNEAQLEKSRLLSDRFSAERPKGSFSTLEIQRTEQGDSAMYLCASSLRFGGSYNEQFFGPGTRLTVL.

The V and J genes are TRBV18 and TRBJ1-2; D remains unclear. The germline V and J ends were trimmed by 2 bases and 6 bases, with 4 bases remaining between them. The CDR3 consists of 11 residues. Germline V CDR1 and CDR2: KGHSH, LQKENI. The DNA for the CDR3 is TGTGCCAGCTCACCAGGAGATGGCTACACCTTC. Protein sequence: CASSPGDGYTF.

The chain links TRBV11-3 to TRBJ2-7; weak D call: TRBD1 (6 bases). From germline, CDR1 is SGHNT and CDR2 YENEEA. The CDR3 runs 15 residues. V was pared by 3 bases and J by 0 bases, with 12 bases between. This CDR3 is CASSFGDNPSYEQYF. CDR3 in DNA: TGTGCCAGCAGCTTTGGGGACAATCCCTCCTACGAGCAGTACTTC.

This clone was found a few times. This chain joins TRBV4-1 and TRBJ1-5; D ambiguous. The CDR3 totals 13 residues. V gave up 1 base and J gave up 2 bases, with 3 bases separating them. Germline V gives CDR1 MGHRA, CDR2 YSYEKL. CDR3 protein: CASSQGGNQPQHF. The CDR3 bases are TGCGCCAGCAGCCAAGGGGGCAATCAGCCCCAGCATTTT.

This chain links TRBV28 with TRBJ2-7; D uncertain. This CDR3 contains 12 residues. Germline V gives CDR1 MDHEN, CDR2 SYDVKM. Trimming removed 10 bases at V and 4 bases at J, with 14 bases between. The CDR3 DNA reads TGTGCCACCCTCACTCCCCCGTACGAGCAGTACTTC. It is translated as CATLTPPYEQYF.

V gene TRBV4-3 combines with J gene TRBJ1-1; maybe TRBD1 (5 bases). Deletions cut 0 bases from V and 2 bases from J, with 16 bases between. This CDR3 has 17 residues. Germline V gene sequence: CDR1 LGHNA, CDR2 YSLEER. CDR3 loop: CASSQEVTGGTNTEAFF. The CDR3 bases are TGCGCCAGCAGCCAAGAGGTTACTGGAGGGACTAACACTGAAGCTTTCTTT.

V usage is TRBV6-5 and J usage is TRBJ2-7; 7 bases align to TRBD2. J gave up 7 bases and V 5 bases, and 14 bases lay outside the gene matches. Germline V CDR1 and CDR2: MNHEY, SVGAGI. This CDR3 region has 15 residues. The CDR3 sequence: CASSPWEGPGIEQYF. The CDR3 nucleotides are TGTGCCAGCAGTCCATGGGAGGGCCCTGGAATTGAGCAGTACTTC.

The chain carries TRBV6-5 and TRBJ1-6; 12 bases map to TRBD1. CDR1 MNHEY and CDR2 SVGAGI come from the germline V gene. V shed 8 bases and J 7 bases; nucleotides not matched to a gene: 3. This CDR3 is built from 14 residues. CDR3 nucleotide sequence: TGTGCCAGCGGGACAGGGGGCTGGAATTCACCCCTCCACTTT. This gives the protein CASGTGGWNSPLHF.

This chain connects TRBV2 to TRBJ1-3; perhaps TRBD1 as D (5 bases). The V end was cut by 10 bases, the J end by 1 base, with 23 bases between. Germline CDR1 reads SNHLY; CDR2 reads FYNNEI. The CDR3 is made up of 17 amino acids. The CDR3 spells CATTVGVTGWSGNTIYF. The CDR3 DNA sequence: TGTGCCACCACGGTTGGTGTTACAGGCTGGTCTGGAAACACCATATATTTT.

This clone ranks as medium-sized. V usage is TRBV10-3 and J usage is TRBJ2-5; 7 bases map to TRBD2. This CDR3 is built from 15 residues. V lost 3 bases and J lost 3; bases outside the gene matches: 7. Germline V lookup: CDR1 ENHRY, CDR2 SYGVKD. CDR3 coding DNA: TGTGCCATCAGTGACCCCCAGCGGGGAAAAGAGACCCAGTACTTC. Protein: CAISDPQRGKETQYF.

This clone appeared a few times. J is TRBJ2-7 and V is TRBV20-1; no reliable D call. Germline CDR1 reads DFQATT; CDR2 reads SNEGSKA (reference sequence). The V and J ends lost 3 bases and 1 base respectively, with 1 base between them. The CDR3 is made up of 10 amino acids. CDR3 sequence (DNA): TGCAGTGCTAGTTCCTACGAGCAGTACTTC. Translated, it gives CSASSYEQYF.

As for this clone: Other DNA sequences in this sample translate to the same CDR3. The chain couples TRBV11-2 to TRBJ2-1; no firm D call. Germline values: CDR1 SGHAT, CDR2 FQNNGV. The CDR3 totals 13 residues. The V gene lost 1 base and the J gene lost 4 bases, with 5 bases spanning the gap. This CDR3 reads CASSLGAYNEQFF. The CDR3 region has the DNA TGTGCCAGCAGCTTAGGGGCTTACAATGAGCAGTTCTTC.

The rearrangement uses TRBV27 and TRBJ1-1; D may be TRBD1 (5 bases). Deletions cut 5 bases from V and 1 base from J, with 11 bases between. The CDR3 is 14 residues long. CDR1 and CDR2 from the germline V gene are MNHEY and SMNVEV (reference sequence). CDR3 in amino acids: CASSHPTENTEAFF. The CDR3 coding sequence is TGTGCCAGCAGTCATCCGACAGAGAACACTGAAGCTTTCTTT.

This clone is termed medium-sized. The chain recombines TRBV19 with TRBJ2-1; D perhaps matches TRBD2 (5 bases). The CDR3 extends over 15 amino acids. Germline V gives CDR1 LNHDA, CDR2 SQIVND (reference sequence). V lost 3 bases to trimming and J lost 9 bases, with 18 bases between them. The CDR3 protein is CASSITKGLGSEQFF. The CDR3 DNA sequence: TGTGCCAGTAGTATTACGAAGGGATTAGGGAGTGAGCAGTTCTTC.

The V and J genes are TRBV15 and TRBJ2-5; TRBD2 matches at 10 bases. Looked up from germline, CDR1 is LNHNV and CDR2 is YYDKDF (reference sequence). This CDR3 has 16 amino acids. The V and J ends lost 0 bases and 4 bases, in that order; junction bases with no gene match: 5. The CDR3 loop is CATSRDRLAGVETQYF. The CDR3 DNA reads TGTGCCACCAGCAGAGATCGCCTAGCGGGGGTAGAGACCCAGTACTTC.

J is TRBJ1-5 and V is TRBV29-1, with D perhaps matching TRBD1 (5 bases). Trimming left V 3 bases short and J 1 base short, with 25 bases between. The V gene's germline CDR1 is SQVTM and CDR2 ANQGSEA. The CDR3 is 19 amino acids. The CDR3 loop reads CSVDVTGGGRVRSNQPQHF. The CDR3 nucleotides read TGCAGCGTTGATGTCACCGGGGGGGGACGGGTTAGGAGCAATCAGCCCCAGCATTTT.

The chain couples TRBV5-8 to TRBJ2-3; D unclear. Deletions cut 1 base from V and 1 base from J, with 10 bases between. Germline loops: CDR1 SGHTS, CDR2 YDEGEE. This CDR3 comprises 15 residues. The CDR3 region is CASSLSLDGTDTQYF. In nucleotides, the CDR3 is TGTGCCAGCAGCTTGTCATTAGACGGCACAGATACGCAGTATTTT.